One sample yielded the 29 T cell receptor beta chains listed below, sequenced in a study of cytomegalovirus exposure and HLA in healthy donors. It was with 60 Vbeta and 13 Jbeta primers that the PCR ran. Sequenced by immunoSEQ multiplex PCR; TCRdb stores in-frame clones only, minus some. Here the sample spans about 180,000 clones, roughly three quarters being singletons. Source material: PBMCs. The receptors derive from a male donor in good health and CMV-seronegative.

This chain uses TRBV6-5 with TRBJ2-7, with 7 bases that match TRBD2. Germline V CDR1 and CDR2: MNHEY, SVGAGI. V trimming: 8 bases; J trimming: 2 bases; junction bases outside the gene matches: 6. The CDR3 has 13 amino acids. CDR3 DNA: TGTGCCAGCGCTAGCGGAATAACCTACGAGCAGTACTTC. Protein: CASASGITYEQYF.

This sequence joins TRBV28 and TRBJ1-4, with unresolved D. Per the germline V gene, CDR1 is MDHEN and CDR2 is SYDVKM. This CDR3 spans 14 amino acids. V was shortened by 5 bases and J by 7 bases, with 14 bases between the two germline ends. CDR3 sequence (DNA): TGTGCCAGCAGTCCTCAATTGGAGATTGAAAAACTGTTTTTT. It codes for CASSPQLEIEKLFF.

The chain joins TRBV4-1 to TRBJ1-5; D is unresolved. The germline V gene has CDR1 MGHRA and CDR2 YSYEKL. Trimming removed 2 bases at V and 2 bases at J, with 16 bases between. This CDR3 has 17 amino acids. CDR3 loop: CASSQRWANGGNQPQHF. The CDR3, as DNA: TGCGCCAGCAGCCAAAGGTGGGCCAATGGCGGCAATCAGCCCCAGCATTTT.

By proportion, this clone is medium-sized. The rearrangement uses TRBV25-1 and TRBJ2-7; 9 bases line up with TRBD2. CDR3 size: 18 residues. Germline CDR1 reads MGHDK; CDR2 reads SYGVNS. J gave up 0 bases and V 2 bases, and 11 bases lay outside the gene matches. CDR3 sequence (DNA): TGTGCCAGCAGTGAAACAGCGGGCGCGGGGGGGTTCTCCTACGAGCAGTACTTC. Its protein product is CASSETAGAGGFSYEQYF.

This chain uses TRBV10-1 with TRBJ2-7; 7 nucleotides align to TRBD1. The CDR3 runs 13 residues. Looked up from germline, CDR1 is WNHNN and CDR2 is SYGVQD (reference sequence). V was pared by 6 bases and J by 0 bases, with 2 bases of the junction left unmatched. CDR3 in amino acids: CASSGTDSYEQYF. The CDR3 nucleotides read TGCGCCAGCAGCGGGACAGACTCCTACGAGCAGTACTTC.

This chain joins TRBV15 and TRBJ2-6; D is ambiguous. Germline V gene data show CDR1 as LNHNV and CDR2 as YYDKDF (reference sequence). V dropped 1 base and J dropped 4 bases, with 8 bases sitting between them. The CDR3 consists of 15 residues. The CDR3 nucleotides read TGTGCCACCAGCAGAGGTAATTCGGGGGCCAACGTCCTGACTTTC. This codes for CATSRGNSGANVLTF.

The chain has TRBV4-2 and TRBJ2-1; 9 positions agree with TRBD2. The V gene end was trimmed by 1 base and the J gene end by 6 bases; junction bases not matched to a gene: 4. CDR1 LGHNA and CDR2 YNFKEQ come from the germline V gene. The CDR3 consists of 15 residues. The CDR3 coding sequence is TGTGCCAGCAGCCAAGGGGCGGGGGGGATCAATGAGCAGTTCTTC. Translating it yields CASSQGAGGINEQFF.

The chain has TRBV19 and TRBJ2-3; 9 bases fit TRBD2. After removal of 8 bases from V and 4 bases from J, the junction contained 10 bases not matched to a gene. The V gene's germline CDR1 is LNHDA and CDR2 SQIVND (reference sequence). This CDR3 comprises 15 residues. The chain's CDR3 is CASQRAGGLPDTQYF. The CDR3 coding sequence is TGTGCCAGTCAGCGGGCGGGGGGGCTCCCAGATACGCAGTATTTT.

The CDR3 DNA is TGTGCCAGCAGGGAGACCACAGATACGCAGTATTTT. It translates to CASRETTDTQYF. The rearrangement links TRBV11-1 to TRBJ2-3; D uncertain. The CDR3 consists of 12 residues. The V gene's germline CDR1 is SGHAT and CDR2 FQDESV (reference sequence). Trimming shortened V by 6 bases and J by 2 bases, and 6 bases separated the two germline ends.

J is TRBJ1-5 and V is TRBV5-1; tentatively, D is TRBD1 (5 bases). The CDR3 runs to 15 residues. Germline CDR1 reads SGHRS; CDR2 reads YFSETQ. V dropped 0 bases and J dropped 2 bases, with 9 bases sitting between them. CDR3 in amino acids: CASSLVGAGNQPQHF. In nucleotides, the CDR3 is TGCGCCAGCAGCTTGGTAGGGGCCGGCAATCAGCCCCAGCATTTT.

Only a few counts were recorded for this clone. V usage is TRBV4-3 and J usage is TRBJ1-2; no clear D gene. Germline values: CDR1 LGHNA, CDR2 YSLEER. V was shortened by 0 bases and J by 8 bases, with 10 bases between the two germline ends. The CDR3 has 13 amino acids. CDR3 in amino acids: CASSQDTGSGYTF. The CDR3 DNA reads TGCGCCAGCAGCCAAGATACGGGGAGCGGCTACACCTTC.

The sample holds a few counts of this clone. V usage is TRBV28 and J usage is TRBJ1-2; no definite D call. V shed 4 bases and J shed 3 bases, with 9 bases lying between them. From germline, CDR1 is MDHEN and CDR2 SYDVKM. This CDR3 is built from 13 residues. The DNA for the CDR3 is TGTGCCAGCAGTTCCGACGGAGACTATGGCTACACCTTC. It yields the protein CASSSDGDYGYTF.

The chain carries TRBV30 and TRBJ1-5, with 8 bases identical to TRBD1. This CDR3 is built from 16 residues. The J segment lost 3 bases and the V segment lost 5 bases, leaving 12 bases of the junction unmatched. Germline CDR1 GTSNPN, CDR2 SVGIG (reference sequence). CDR3 region: CAWGTGSPPSNQPQHF. The CDR3 region has the DNA TGTGCCTGGGGGACAGGCAGCCCTCCTTCCAATCAGCCCCAGCATTTT.

The genes are TRBV6-6 and TRBJ2-7; 8 bases map to TRBD1. CDR1 is MNHNY and CDR2 is SVGAGI in the germline V gene (reference sequence). J gave up 5 bases and V 8 bases, and 14 bases lay outside the gene matches. This CDR3 comprises 15 residues. Here the CDR3 reads CASGDIGQGLDEQYF. The CDR3, as DNA: TGTGCCAGCGGAGACATCGGACAGGGTTTAGACGAGCAGTACTTC.

V and J are TRBV7-9 and TRBJ1-4; 7 bases align to TRBD1. With V trimmed by 4 bases and J by 8 bases, 4 bases remained unmatched. From germline, CDR1 is SEHNR and CDR2 FQNEAQ (reference sequence). The CDR3 totals 13 residues. The CDR3 sequence: CASSSNRGEKLFF. The CDR3 DNA sequence: TGTGCCAGCAGCTCGAACAGGGGCGAAAAACTGTTTTTT.

This chain links TRBV6-5 with TRBJ1-5; 10 bases fit TRBD1. V gave up 6 bases and J gave up 5 bases; unmatched junction bases: 7. The CDR3 contains 15 residues. CDR1 is MNHEY, CDR2 SVGAGI, per germline. In DNA, the CDR3 is TGTGCCAGCAGGACAGGGGGCGCGGCGGATCAGCCCCAGCATTTT. Its protein is CASRTGGAADQPQHF.

Of note for this clone: The final CDR3 position lacks the conserved phenylalanine or tryptophan, pointing to a likely read error. The J gene is TRBJ1-1, the V gene TRBV2, with 10 bases lining up with TRBD1. The V gene's germline CDR1 is SNHLY and CDR2 FYNNEI. This CDR3 has 16 amino acids. Trimming cost V 2 bases and J 2 bases; bases outside gene matches: 5. In DNA form, the CDR3 reads TGTGCCAGCAGTGAAAGGGACAGGGGTGTCAACACTGAAGCTTTCCTT. It encodes CASSERDRGVNTEAFL.

The chain has TRBV29-1 and TRBJ1-1; no clear D. Trimming took off 5 bases at V and 8 bases at J, with 15 bases between the two ends. The CDR3 covers 12 residues. Germline CDR1 SQVTM, CDR2 ANQGSEA. This CDR3 reads CSVSELSMEAFF. In DNA, the CDR3 is TGCAGCGTTTCGGAACTATCGATGGAAGCTTTCTTT. Complete variable domain (other parts from reference TRBV29-1 and TRBJ1-1): SAVISQKPSRDICQRGTSLTIQCQVDSQVTMMFWYRQQPGQSLTLIATANQGSEATYESGFVIDKFPISRPNLTFSTLTVSNMSPEDSSIYLCSVSELSMEAFFGQGTRLTVV.

The chain uses TRBV7-9 and TRBJ2-1, with 12 bases that match TRBD1. J lost 7 bases, V lost 3 bases, and 7 bases had no gene match. The germline gives CDR1 SEHNR, CDR2 FQNEAQ (reference sequence). The CDR3 is 16 residues long. This chain's CDR3 is CASSFPGQGATNEQFF. DNA of the CDR3: TGTGCCAGCAGCTTCCCGGGACAGGGGGCTACAAATGAGCAGTTCTTC.

The chain employs TRBV19 and TRBJ2-5; no clear D. V lost 6 bases and J 1 base, leaving 3 bases between the germline ends. The germline gives CDR1 LNHDA, CDR2 SQIVND (reference sequence). The CDR3 is 11 residues long. The CDR3, as DNA: TGTGCCAGTAGGGCCCAAGAGACCCAGTACTTC. Protein: CASRAQETQYF.

V and J are TRBV30 and TRBJ1-5, with D unclear. The V gene's germline CDR1 is GTSNPN and CDR2 SVGIG (reference sequence). The CDR3 runs to 15 residues. Trimming removed 0 bases from V and 3 bases from J, with 12 bases in between. CDR3 DNA: TGTGCCTGGAGTGTATCAGATAATTACAATCAGCCCCAGCATTTT. The encoded protein is CAWSVSDNYNQPQHF.

The gene calls are TRBV7-3 and TRBJ2-7, with TRBD1 matching 10 bases. Germline CDR1 and CDR2: SGHTA and FQGTGA. The CDR3 consists of 16 residues. V lost 0 bases and J lost 4; bases outside the gene matches: 6. The CDR3: CASSLTSGQGTYEQYF. The CDR3 DNA sequence: TGTGCCAGCAGCTTAACGTCGGGACAGGGGACATACGAGCAGTACTTC. The entire variable domain, with the rest obtained from reference TRBV7-3 and TRBJ2-7, is as follows: GAGVSQTPSNKVTEKGKYVELRCDPISGHTALYWYRQSLGQGPEFLIYFQGTGAADDSGLPNDRFFAVRPEGSVSTLKIQRTERGDSAVYLCASSLTSGQGTYEQYFGPGTRLTVT.

The V call is TRBV29-1, the J call TRBJ1-2; TRBD1 matches 7 bases. Germline CDR1 is SQVTM and CDR2 is ANQGSEA. J was trimmed by 3 bases and V by 4 bases; bases with no gene match: 14. The CDR3 contains 16 residues. CDR3 residues: CSVASGTALGDYGYTF. The DNA for the CDR3 is TGCAGCGTTGCCTCCGGGACAGCACTCGGGGACTATGGCTACACCTTC.

This clone has only one observation. This sequence joins TRBV14 and TRBJ2-1; 8 bases fit TRBD2. CDR3 size: 14 residues. Per the germline V gene, CDR1 is SGHDN and CDR2 is FVKESK. The J segment lost 5 bases and the V segment lost 6 bases, leaving 6 bases of the junction unmatched. The CDR3 sequence: CASSLAGLNNEQFF. The CDR3 DNA reads as TGTGCCAGCAGTTTAGCGGGGCTCAACAATGAGCAGTTCTTC.

The chain carries TRBV7-9 and TRBJ2-3, with 8 nucleotides matching TRBD2. V shed 2 bases, J shed 2 bases, and the junction held 6 bases outside the gene matches. Germline V gene sequence: CDR1 SEHNR, CDR2 FQNEAQ (reference sequence). The CDR3 covers 16 residues. The CDR3 region is CASSLQRGLNTDTQYF. The CDR3 DNA follows: TGTGCCAGCAGCTTACAGCGGGGGCTCAACACAGATACGCAGTATTTT.

The V and J genes are TRBV6-6 and TRBJ1-1; TRBD1 is a possible D gene (5 bases). The CDR3 is 14 amino acids. Trimming pared 2 bases from V and 1 base from J, leaving 8 bases between. Germline CDR1 MNHNY, CDR2 SVGAGI (reference sequence). Here the CDR3 DNA reads TGTGCCAGCAGTTACGATGGACAGAACACTGAAGCTTTCTTT. Its protein is CASSYDGQNTEAFF.

This clone is a singleton in its sample. The rearrangement joins TRBV28 to TRBJ1-2; D possibly corresponds to TRBD1 (5 bases). Per the germline V gene, CDR1 is MDHEN and CDR2 is SYDVKM. The CDR3 runs 14 residues. Trimming shortened V by 0 bases and J by 4 bases, and 9 bases separated the two germline ends. The CDR3 protein is CASSLWGGTYGYTF. DNA of the CDR3: TGTGCCAGCAGTTTATGGGGGGGGACCTATGGCTACACCTTC.

This clone was detected only a few times. This rearrangement joins TRBV11-3 to TRBJ2-2; a possible D gene is TRBD2 (5 bases). The CDR3 spans 15 residues. Germline V gene sequence: CDR1 SGHNT, CDR2 YENEEA. The V and J ends lost 5 bases and 4 bases respectively, with 14 bases between them. Here the CDR3 reads CASSRYEGSTGELFF. Written as DNA, the CDR3 is TGTGCCAGCAGCCGGTACGAGGGATCCACCGGGGAGCTGTTTTTT. Full variable domain (outside the CDR3, taken from reference TRBV11-3 and TRBJ2-2): EAGVVQSPRYKIIEKKQPVAFWCNPISGHNTLYWYLQNLGQGPELLIRYENEEAVDDSQLPKDRFSAERLKGVDSTLKIQPAELGDSAVYLCASSRYEGSTGELFFGEGSRLTVL.

The gene calls are TRBV19 and TRBJ1-6; D gene uncertain. Between the trimmed V and J ends, which lost 6 bases and 8 bases, there was a span of 17 bases. The germline V gene encodes CDR1 LNHDA and CDR2 SQIVND (reference sequence). This CDR3 region has 15 residues. CDR3 region: CASSTRREADSPLHF. The CDR3 nucleotides read TGTGCCAGTAGCACCCGACGGGAGGCGGATTCACCCCTCCACTTT.